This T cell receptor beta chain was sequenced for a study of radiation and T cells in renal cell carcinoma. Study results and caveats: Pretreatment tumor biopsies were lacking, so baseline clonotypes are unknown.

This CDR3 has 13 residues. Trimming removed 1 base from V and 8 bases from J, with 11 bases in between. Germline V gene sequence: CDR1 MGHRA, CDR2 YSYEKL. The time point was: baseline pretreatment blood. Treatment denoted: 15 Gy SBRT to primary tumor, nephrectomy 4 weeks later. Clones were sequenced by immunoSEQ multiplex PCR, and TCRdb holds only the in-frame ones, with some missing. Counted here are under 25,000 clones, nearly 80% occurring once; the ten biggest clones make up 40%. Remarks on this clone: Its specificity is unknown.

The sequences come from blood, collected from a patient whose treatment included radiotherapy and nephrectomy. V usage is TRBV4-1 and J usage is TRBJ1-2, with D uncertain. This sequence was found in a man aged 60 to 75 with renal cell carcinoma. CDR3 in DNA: TGCGCCAGCAGCCAAGTCTTTGGTACCGGCTACACCTTC. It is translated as CASSQVFGTGYTF.